Given below is one T cell receptor beta chain in context. Clones were sequenced by immunoSEQ multiplex PCR, and TCRdb holds only the in-frame ones, with some missing. The sample consists of some 220,000 clones, around 81% of them appearing once. The data originate from a study of blood T cell repertoires in COVID-19. Study in general: Samples of COVID-19 (acute and convalescent) were obtained from the United States, Italy and Spain.

This TCR came from an older woman with acute or convalescent COVID-19. Sequencing input: peripheral blood.

This CDR3 reads CASSRAGGPEAFF. CDR3 DNA sequence: TGTGCCAGCAGTCGGGCGGGGGGGCCTGAAGCTTTCTTT. The J gene is TRBJ1-1, the V gene TRBV12-3 or TRBV12-4; weak D call: TRBD1 (6 bases). The CDR3 covers 13 residues. The V end was cut by 5 bases, the J end by 6 bases, with 13 bases between.